This T cell receptor beta chain was observed in a study of T cell changes during pregnancy in multiple sclerosis. The method was immunoSEQ multiplex PCR; TCRdb's version includes in-frame clones alone and lacks a portion of them. This table holds approximately 80,000 clones, 91% found once. This TCR was sampled from a female donor in good health, serving as a control in a pregnancy study. Some clones in this sample may be carry-over from other donors' samples. The sample consisted of PBMCs, taken in the first trimester of pregnancy.

For the CDR3, the DNA is TGCAGCGTTGGGCCGGGATCAGACACAGATACGCAGTATTTT. Its translation: CSVGPGSDTDTQYF. V gene TRBV29-1 combines with J gene TRBJ2-3; TRBD2 is a possible D gene (5 bases). The CDR3 has 14 residues. Trimming pared 4 bases from V and 2 bases from J, leaving 13 bases between. Looked up from germline, CDR1 is SQVTM and CDR2 is ANQGSEA.